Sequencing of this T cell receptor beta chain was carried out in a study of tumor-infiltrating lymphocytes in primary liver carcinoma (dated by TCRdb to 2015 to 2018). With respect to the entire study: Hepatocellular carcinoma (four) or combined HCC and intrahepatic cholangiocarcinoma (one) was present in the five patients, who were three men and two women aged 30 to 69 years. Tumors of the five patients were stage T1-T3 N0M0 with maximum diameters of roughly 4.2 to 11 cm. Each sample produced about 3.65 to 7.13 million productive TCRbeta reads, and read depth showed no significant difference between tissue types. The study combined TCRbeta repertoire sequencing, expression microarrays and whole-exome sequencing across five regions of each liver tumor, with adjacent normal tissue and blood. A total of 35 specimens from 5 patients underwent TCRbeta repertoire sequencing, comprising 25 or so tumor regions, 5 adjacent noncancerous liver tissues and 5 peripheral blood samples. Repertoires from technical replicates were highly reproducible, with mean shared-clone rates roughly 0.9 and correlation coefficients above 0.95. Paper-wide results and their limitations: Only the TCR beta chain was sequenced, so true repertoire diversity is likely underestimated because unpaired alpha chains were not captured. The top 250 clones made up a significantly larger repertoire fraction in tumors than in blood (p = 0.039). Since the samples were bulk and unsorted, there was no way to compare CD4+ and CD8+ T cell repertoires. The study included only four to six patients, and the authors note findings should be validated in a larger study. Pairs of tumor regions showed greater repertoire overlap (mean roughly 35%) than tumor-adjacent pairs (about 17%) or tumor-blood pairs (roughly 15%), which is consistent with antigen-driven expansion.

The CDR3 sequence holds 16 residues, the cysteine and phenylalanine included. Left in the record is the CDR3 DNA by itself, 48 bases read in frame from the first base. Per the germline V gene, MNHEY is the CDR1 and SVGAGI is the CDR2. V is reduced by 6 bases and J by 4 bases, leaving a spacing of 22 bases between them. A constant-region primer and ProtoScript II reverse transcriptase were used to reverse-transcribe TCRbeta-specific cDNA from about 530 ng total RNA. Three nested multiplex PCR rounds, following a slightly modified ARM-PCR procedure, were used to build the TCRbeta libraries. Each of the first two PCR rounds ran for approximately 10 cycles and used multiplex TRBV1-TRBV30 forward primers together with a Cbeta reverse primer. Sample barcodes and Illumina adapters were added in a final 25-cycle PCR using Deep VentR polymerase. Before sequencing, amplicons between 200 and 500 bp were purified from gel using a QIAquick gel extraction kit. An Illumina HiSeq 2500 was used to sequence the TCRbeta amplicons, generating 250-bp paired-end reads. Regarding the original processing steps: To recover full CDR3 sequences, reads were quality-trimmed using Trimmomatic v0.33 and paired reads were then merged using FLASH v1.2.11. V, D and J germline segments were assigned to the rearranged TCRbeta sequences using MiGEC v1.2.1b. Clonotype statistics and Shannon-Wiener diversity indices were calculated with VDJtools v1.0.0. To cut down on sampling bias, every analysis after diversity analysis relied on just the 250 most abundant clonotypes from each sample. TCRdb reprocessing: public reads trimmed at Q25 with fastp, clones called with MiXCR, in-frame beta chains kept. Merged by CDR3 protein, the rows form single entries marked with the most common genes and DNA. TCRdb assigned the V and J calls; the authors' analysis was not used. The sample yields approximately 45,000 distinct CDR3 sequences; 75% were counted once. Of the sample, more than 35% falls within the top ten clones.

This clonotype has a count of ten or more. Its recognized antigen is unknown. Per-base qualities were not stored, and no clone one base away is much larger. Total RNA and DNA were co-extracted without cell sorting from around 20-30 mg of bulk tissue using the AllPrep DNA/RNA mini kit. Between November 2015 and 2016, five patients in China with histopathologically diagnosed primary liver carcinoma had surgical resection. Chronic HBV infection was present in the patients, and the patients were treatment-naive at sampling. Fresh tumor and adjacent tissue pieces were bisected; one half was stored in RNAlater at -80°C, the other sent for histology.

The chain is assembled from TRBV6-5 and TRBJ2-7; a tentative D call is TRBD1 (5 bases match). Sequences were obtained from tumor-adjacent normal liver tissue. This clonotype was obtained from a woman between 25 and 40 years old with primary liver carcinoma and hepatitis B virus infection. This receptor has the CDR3 CASSGSDRPSGYEQYF. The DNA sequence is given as TGTGCCAGCAGCGGATCTGACAGACCCTCGGGTTACGAGCAGTACTTC.